These T cell receptor beta chains were read from a single sample in a study of blood T cell repertoires in COVID-19. The method was immunoSEQ multiplex PCR; TCRdb's version includes in-frame clones alone and lacks a portion of them. The sample shows just over 300,000 clones, around 90% of them seen only once. The sequencing input was peripheral blood. These receptors were taken from a man aged 18 to 29 with active or convalescent COVID-19. CDR3s include the opening cysteine and the closing phenylalanine or tryptophan. A D gene is named only where the DNA matches it firmly. The size of a clone is reported for some rows only, either as once, few or many, or as a class for expanded clones.

V: TRBV11-2
D: TRBD1
J: TRBJ2-3
size: .
DNA: TGTGCCAGCAGCCTTATTCCAGGACAGGAGGCAGATACGCAGTATTTT
CDR3: CASSLIPGQEADTQYF

V: TRBV9
D: .
J: TRBJ1-2
size: .
DNA: TGTGCCAGCAGCGCTCAGACAGATAACTATGGCTACACCTTC
CDR3: CASSAQTDNYGYTF

V: TRBV6-6
D: .
J: TRBJ1-5
size: .
DNA: TGTGCCAGCAGCAGCAAGGGAGTGGGTAGCAATCAGCCCCAGCATTTT
CDR3: CASSSKGVGSNQPQHF

V: TRBV19
D: .
J: TRBJ2-3
size: .
DNA: TGTGCCAGTAACGGGGGGCGAAATACGCAGTATTTT
CDR3: CASNGGRNTQYF

V: TRBV19
D: TRBD1
J: TRBJ1-1
size: once
DNA: TGTGCCAGTAGTATTTTCTCACAGGGGGCGCCTGAAGCTTTCTTT
CDR3: CASSIFSQGAPEAFF

V: TRBV7-9
D: .
J: TRBJ2-1
size: .
DNA: TGTGCCAGCAGCTCCGCAGCGTTGAGCTCCTACAATGAGCAGTTCTTC
CDR3: CASSSAALSSYNEQFF

V: TRBV10-3
D: TRBD1
J: TRBJ1-1
size: .
DNA: TGTGCCATCAGCGGAGCGGGGTGGACAGGGAGTCTTACTGAAGCTTTCTTT
CDR3: CAISGAGWTGSLTEAFF

V: TRBV15
D: .
J: TRBJ2-1
size: .
DNA: TGTGCCACCAGAGATCGATCAGGGTCAACACAGTTCTTC
CDR3: CATRDRSGSTQFF

V: TRBV2
D: TRBD2
J: TRBJ2-3
size: once
DNA: TGTGCCAGCAGCAAAAGGGGACTAGTAACTCCAGATACGCAGTATTTT
CDR3: CASSKRGLVTPDTQYF

V: TRBV5-1
D: TRBD2
J: TRBJ2-1
size: once
DNA: TGCGCCAGCAGCATAAGGGGACTAGCGAACCACAATGAGCAGTTCTTC
CDR3: CASSIRGLANHNEQFF

V: TRBV18
D: TRBD1
J: TRBJ1-3
size: .
DNA: TGTGCCAGCTCACCGAAACAGGGGACTGGAAACACCATATATTTT
CDR3: CASSPKQGTGNTIYF

V: TRBV5-1
D: .
J: TRBJ2-7
size: .
DNA: TGCGCCAGCAGCTTGGGGTTCGGGACATACTCCTACGAGCAGTACTTC
CDR3: CASSLGFGTYSYEQYF

V: TRBV28
D: TRBD1
J: TRBJ1-6
size: once
DNA: TGTGCCAGCAGATCCCCGACCGGGACAGGGATCAATTCACCCCTCCACTTT
CDR3: CASRSPTGTGINSPLHF

V: TRBV11-2
D: .
J: TRBJ2-1
size: .
DNA: TGTGCCAGCAGCTCTAATCCCCGGGACAAGCAGTTCTTC
CDR3: CASSSNPRDKQFF

V: TRBV19
D: TRBD1
J: TRBJ2-7
size: .
DNA: TGTGCCAGTAGCCGGGACAGAAGCTCCTACGAGCAGTACTTC
CDR3: CASSRDRSSYEQYF

V: TRBV12-3/TRBV12-4
D: TRBD1
J: TRBJ2-3
size: once
DNA: TGTGCCAGCAGTACAGGGGGGCCAGATACGCAGTATTTT
CDR3: CASSTGGPDTQYF

V: TRBV5-1
D: TRBD2
J: TRBJ2-5
size: .
DNA: TGCGCCAGCAGCTTAAGACTAGCGGGGGCCGGGGTGAGCTTAGAGACCCAGTACTTC
CDR3: CASSLRLAGAGVSLETQYF

V: TRBV21-1
D: .
J: TRBJ1-1
size: .
DNA: TGTGCCAGCAGTCTAGGACAGGGGGGGACTGAAGCTTTCTTT
CDR3: CASSLGQGGTEAFF

V: TRBV29-1
D: .
J: TRBJ2-2
size: .
DNA: TGCAGCGTGGCCCTGGGGGGTAACGGGGAGCTGTTTTTT
CDR3: CSVALGGNGELFF

V: TRBV5-6
D: TRBD1
J: TRBJ1-2
size: .
DNA: TGTGCCAGCAGCTTGATCTGGGGACAGGATTTCTATGGCTACACCTTC
CDR3: CASSLIWGQDFYGYTF

V: TRBV6-5
D: .
J: TRBJ1-2
size: .
DNA: TGTGCCAGCAGCCCAACTGGGGGGGCTCTGAGGGGCTACACCTTC
CDR3: CASSPTGGALRGYTF

V: TRBV15
D: .
J: TRBJ1-5
size: .
DNA: TGTGCCACCAGCAGGAACAGTCGCGGGGGTCAGCCCCAGCATTTT
CDR3: CATSRNSRGGQPQHF

V: TRBV2
D: .
J: TRBJ2-5
size: .
DNA: TGTGCCAGTACAGACAGGGACTGGCAAGAGACCCAGTACTTC
CDR3: CASTDRDWQETQYF

V: TRBV28
D: TRBD1
J: TRBJ1-3
size: .
DNA: TGTGCCAGCAGTGAAACAGGGGGAATATGGGTCACCATATATTTT
CDR3: CASSETGGIWVTIYF

V: TRBV29-1
D: .
J: TRBJ2-2
size: .
DNA: TGCAGCGGGATTAGCAATCGCAACACCGGGGAGCTGTTTTTT
CDR3: CSGISNRNTGELFF

V: TRBV18
D: TRBD2
J: TRBJ2-1
size: few
DNA: TGTGCCAGCTCACTCCCCGTTCTGACTAGCGGGATACACAATGAGCAGTTCTTC
CDR3: CASSLPVLTSGIHNEQFF

V: TRBV28
D: TRBD2
J: TRBJ2-3
size: .
DNA: TGTGCCAGCAGTCCCGTATTTAGGACTAGCGGGACTGCAGATACGCAGTATTTT
CDR3: CASSPVFRTSGTADTQYF

V: TRBV11-2
D: TRBD1
J: TRBJ1-5
size: .
DNA: TGTGCCAGCAGCCTCGACAGGGCTCAGCCCCAGCATTTT
CDR3: CASSLDRAQPQHF

V: TRBV18
D: .
J: TRBJ2-2
size: .
DNA: TGTGCCAGCTCACCAATATCCGCGAACACCGGGGAGCTGTTTTTT
CDR3: CASSPISANTGELFF